This TCR beta chain was recovered during a study of cytomegalovirus exposure and HLA in healthy donors. The length of the CDR3 is 14 residues. V was clipped by 3 bases and J by 3 bases; unmatched bases: 5. Per germline, CDR1 SGHDT and CDR2 YYEEEE. The study, taken as a whole, reports: In an earlier analysis, in some 500 donors, most V segments appeared productive either ~87% or ~30% of the time.

PCR was performed using 60 Vbeta and 13 Jbeta primers. The repertoire was sequenced with immunoSEQ multiplex PCR; TCRdb's copy has only in-frame clones and lacks some. The sample lists fewer than 200,000 clones; approximately 77% were seen once. As regards this clone: Its antigen remains unknown.

The genes are TRBV5-6 and TRBJ2-7, with TRBD1 matching over 8 bases. This receptor was identified in a male donor in good health and CMV-seronegative. Sequencing was performed on PBMCs. The CDR3 region has the DNA TGTGCCAGCAGCTCAGGACAGGGACTCTACGAGCAGTACTTC. Its translation is CASSSGQGLYEQYF.